The clone carrying this T cell receptor (beta chain) showed up just a few times. Its antigen is as yet unknown. The data are from a study of cytotoxic CD8 clonotypes in ibrutinib-treated CLL. The study's findings and limits: Public clonotypes occurred uncommonly; on treatment, they contracted or remained stable.

Germline values: CDR1 SNHLY, CDR2 FYNNEI. Deletions cut 3 bases from V and 4 bases from J, with 15 bases between. CDR3 length: 15 amino acids. This table comes from immunoSEQ multiplex PCR, and its TCRdb copy is limited to in-frame clones, with some not included. Altogether roughly 150,000 clones are present, approximately 80% being singletons, with the ten largest covering approximately 5.1%. Sample: PBMCs, taken after 24 months of ibrutinib treatment. This chain connects TRBV2 to TRBJ1-1; D may be TRBD1 (5 bases). The receptor's source is a human donor with chronic lymphocytic leukemia. Here the CDR3 reads CASSEVGGRGTEAFF. CDR3 nucleotide sequence: TGTGCCAGCAGTGAGGTGGGAGGGAGGGGCACTGAAGCTTTCTTT.